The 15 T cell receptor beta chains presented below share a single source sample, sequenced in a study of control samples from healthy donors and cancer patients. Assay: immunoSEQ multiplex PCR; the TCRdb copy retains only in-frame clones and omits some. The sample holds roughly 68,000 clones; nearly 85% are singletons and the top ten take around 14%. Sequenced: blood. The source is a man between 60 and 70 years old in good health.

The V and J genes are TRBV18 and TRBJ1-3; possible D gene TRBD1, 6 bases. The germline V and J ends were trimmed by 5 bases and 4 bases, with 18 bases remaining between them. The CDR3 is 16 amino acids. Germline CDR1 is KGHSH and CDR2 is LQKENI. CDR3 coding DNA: TGTGCCAGCTCAACAACAGGACAGAAACGGGGAAACACCATATATTTT. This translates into CASSTTGQKRGNTIYF.

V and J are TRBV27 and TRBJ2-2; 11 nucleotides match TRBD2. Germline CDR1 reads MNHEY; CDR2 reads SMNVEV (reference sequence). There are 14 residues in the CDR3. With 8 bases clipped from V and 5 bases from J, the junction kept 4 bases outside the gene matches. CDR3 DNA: TGTGCCAGCCGACGACTAGCGGGGACCGGGGAGCTGTTTTTT. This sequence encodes CASRRLAGTGELFF.

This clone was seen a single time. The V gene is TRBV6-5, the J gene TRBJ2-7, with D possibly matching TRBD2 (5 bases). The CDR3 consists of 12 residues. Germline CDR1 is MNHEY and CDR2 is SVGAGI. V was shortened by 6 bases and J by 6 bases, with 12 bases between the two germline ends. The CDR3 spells CASRDLIGEQYF. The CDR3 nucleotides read TGTGCCAGCAGGGACTTAATCGGCGAGCAGTACTTC.

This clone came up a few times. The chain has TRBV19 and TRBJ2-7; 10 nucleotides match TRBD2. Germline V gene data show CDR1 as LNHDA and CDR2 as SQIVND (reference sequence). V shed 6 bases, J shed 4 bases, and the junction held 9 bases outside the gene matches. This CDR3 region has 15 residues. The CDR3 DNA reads TGTGCCAGTAGCGAGGGTAGCGGGAGGACATACGAGCAGTACTTC. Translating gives CASSEGSGRTYEQYF.

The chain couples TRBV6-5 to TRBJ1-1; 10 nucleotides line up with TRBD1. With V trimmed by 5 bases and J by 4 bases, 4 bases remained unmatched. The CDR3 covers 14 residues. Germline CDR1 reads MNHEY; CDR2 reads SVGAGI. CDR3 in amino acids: CASSHDRGLTEAFF. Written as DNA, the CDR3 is TGTGCCAGCAGTCACGACAGGGGGCTCACTGAAGCTTTCTTT.

The CDR3 nucleotides are TGTGCCAGCAGCTTCAGGGGACAGGTCATCTCTGGAAACACCATATATTTT. Its translation is CASSFRGQVISGNTIYF. The V gene is TRBV7-9, the J gene TRBJ1-3, with 8 bases that match TRBD1. V was clipped by 3 bases and J by 0 bases; unmatched bases: 7. The CDR3 spans 17 residues. CDR1 and CDR2 (germline): SEHNR, FQNEAQ (reference sequence).

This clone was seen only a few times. The CDR3 DNA reads as TGTGCCAGCAGTCAGTACGTTGAAAGCTCCTACAATGAGCAGTTCTTC. It translates to CASSQYVESSYNEQFF. The chain has TRBV5-6 and TRBJ2-1; D is uncertain. This CDR3 spans 16 amino acids. Germline CDR1 reads SGHDT; CDR2 reads YYEEEE. The V and J ends lost 5 bases and 0 bases respectively, with 15 bases between them.

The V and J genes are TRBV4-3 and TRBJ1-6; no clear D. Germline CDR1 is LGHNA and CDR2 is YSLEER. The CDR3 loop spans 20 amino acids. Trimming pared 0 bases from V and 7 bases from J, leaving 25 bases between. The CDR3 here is CASSQDLTRPGPKTNSPLHF. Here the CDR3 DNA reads TGCGCCAGCAGCCAAGATTTAACCCGCCCCGGGCCCAAGACCAATTCACCCCTCCACTTT.

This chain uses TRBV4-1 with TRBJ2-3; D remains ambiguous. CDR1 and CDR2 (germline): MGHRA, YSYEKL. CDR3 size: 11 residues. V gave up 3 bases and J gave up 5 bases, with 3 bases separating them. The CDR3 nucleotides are TGCGCCAGCAGCCAGCGAGATACGCAGTATTTT. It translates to CASSQRDTQYF.

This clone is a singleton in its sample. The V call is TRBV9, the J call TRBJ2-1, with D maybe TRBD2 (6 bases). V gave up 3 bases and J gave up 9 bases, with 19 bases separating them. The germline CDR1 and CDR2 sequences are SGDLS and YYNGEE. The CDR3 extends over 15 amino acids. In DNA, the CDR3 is TGTGCCAGCAGCGCCGAGAGGGACTTAGCAGGTGAGCAGTTCTTC. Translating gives CASSAERDLAGEQFF.

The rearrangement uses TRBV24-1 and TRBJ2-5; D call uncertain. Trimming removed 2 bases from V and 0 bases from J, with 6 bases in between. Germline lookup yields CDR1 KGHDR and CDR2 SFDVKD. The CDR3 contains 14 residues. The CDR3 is CATSDSDYQETQYF. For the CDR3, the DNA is TGTGCCACCAGTGATTCGGATTACCAAGAGACCCAGTACTTC.

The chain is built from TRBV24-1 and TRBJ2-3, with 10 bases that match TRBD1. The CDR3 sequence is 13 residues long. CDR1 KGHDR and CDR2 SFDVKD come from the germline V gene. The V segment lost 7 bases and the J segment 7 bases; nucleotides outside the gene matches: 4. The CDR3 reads CATRRQGANTQYF. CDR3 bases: TGTGCCACCAGAAGACAGGGGGCAAATACGCAGTATTTT.

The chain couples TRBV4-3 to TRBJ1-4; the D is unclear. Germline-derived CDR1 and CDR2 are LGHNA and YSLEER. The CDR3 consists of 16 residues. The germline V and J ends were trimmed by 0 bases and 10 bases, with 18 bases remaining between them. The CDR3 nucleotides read TGCGCCAGCAGCCAAGAAGCAACTAAGGGAAAGGGAAAACTGTTTTTT. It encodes CASSQEATKGKGKLFF.

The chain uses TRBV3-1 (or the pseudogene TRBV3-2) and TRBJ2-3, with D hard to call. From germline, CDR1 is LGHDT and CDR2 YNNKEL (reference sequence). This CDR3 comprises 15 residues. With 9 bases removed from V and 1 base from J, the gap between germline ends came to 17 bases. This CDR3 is CARSAPSFCTDTQYF. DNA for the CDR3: TGTGCCAGATCTGCCCCATCTTTCTGCACAGATACGCAGTATTTT.

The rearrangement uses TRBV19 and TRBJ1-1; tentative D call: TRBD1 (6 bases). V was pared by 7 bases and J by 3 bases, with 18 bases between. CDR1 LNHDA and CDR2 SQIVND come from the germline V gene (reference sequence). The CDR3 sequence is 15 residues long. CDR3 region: CASIPTGGRDTEAFF. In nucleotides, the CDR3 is TGTGCCAGTATCCCGACGGGGGGCAGGGACACTGAAGCTTTCTTT.